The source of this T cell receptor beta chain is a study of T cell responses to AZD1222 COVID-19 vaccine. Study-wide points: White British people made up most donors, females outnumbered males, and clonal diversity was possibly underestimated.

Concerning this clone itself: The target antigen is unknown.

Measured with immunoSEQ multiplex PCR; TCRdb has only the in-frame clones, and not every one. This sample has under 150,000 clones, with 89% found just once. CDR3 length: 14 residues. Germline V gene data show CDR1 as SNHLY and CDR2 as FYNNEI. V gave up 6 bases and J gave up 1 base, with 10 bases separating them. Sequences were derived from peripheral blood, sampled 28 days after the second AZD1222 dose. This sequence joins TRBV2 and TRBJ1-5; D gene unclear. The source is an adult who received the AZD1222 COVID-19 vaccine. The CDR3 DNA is TGTGCCAGCAGGGGAGGGATCAGCAATCAGCCCCAGCATTTT. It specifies CASRGGISNQPQHF.